Described below is a single TCR beta chain sequence and its context. Its matching antigen is unknown. This sample was taken from a study of CD8 T cells in Susac syndrome. General study points: As the study acknowledged, the number of individuals in its TCR sequencing and HLA analysis was relatively small.

Trimming pared 5 bases from V and 0 bases from J, leaving 11 bases between. Germline CDR1 and CDR2: SGHAT and FQNNGV. This CDR3 is 15 amino acids long. RNA amounts of about 0.45 to 1 ug underwent reverse transcription with random hexamers. With immunoSEQ multiplex PCR, TCR beta CDR3 was amplified across 54 Vbeta and 13 Jbeta. TCRdb used MiXCR to reprocess the immunoSEQ multiplex PCR reads, holding one entry per CDR3 protein. In the table there are some 450,000 distinct CDR3 sequences, approximately 85% of which are singletons. TCR beta from blood CD8+ and CD4+ T cells was sequenced. TEMRA cells were FACS-enriched, and CD8+ and CD4+ T cells were isolated negatively.

This receptor was taken from a human donor with multiple sclerosis. The sample taken for sequencing was CD8+ T cells from PBMCs. The chain employs TRBV11-2 and TRBJ2-1, with D unresolved. CDR3: CASSRAFSSYNEQFF. For the CDR3, the DNA is TGTGCCAGCAGCAGGGCTTTTAGCTCCTACAATGAGCAGTTCTTC.